Listed below are T cell receptor beta chains from one sample, sequenced in a study of T cell responses to AZD1222 COVID-19 vaccine. This table comes from immunoSEQ multiplex PCR, and its TCRdb copy is limited to in-frame clones, with some not included. This table has approximately 150,000 clones, around 90% appearing once. Sequencing was performed on peripheral blood, taken 28 days after the second dose of the MenACWY control vaccine. The receptors come from an adult who received the MenACWY meningococcal vaccine as a control. The conserved cysteine and the conserved F or W are not part of the CDR3 here. Fields, in order: V gene, J gene, clone size, CDR3 protein. Clone size is stated in some rows and not others, as once, few, many or a class when expanded.

TRBV4-1,TRBJ1-3,-,ASSQDRIGGNTIY
TRBV7-9,TRBJ2-7,-,ASSSGTGGYEQY
TRBV3-1/TRBV3-2,TRBJ2-7,-,ASSLSGALGGYEQY
TRBV9,TRBJ1-2,-,ASSSTGRRYGYT
TRBV5-1,TRBJ1-1,-,ASSRTENTEAF
TRBV9,TRBJ2-3,once,ASSPRGSGKSDTQY
TRBV7-9,TRBJ1-1,once,ASSLDRDTEAF
TRBV2,TRBJ1-2,-,ASSGTDNYGYT
TRBV18,TRBJ1-2,-,ASSPGRAFYGYT
TRBV2,TRBJ2-3,-,ASRLDTQY
TRBV4-3,TRBJ2-7,once,ASSQDSGGRYEQY
TRBV19,TRBJ1-1,-,ASSPQSMNTEAF
TRBV4-3,TRBJ2-3,once,ASSQERHAGGFLGDTQY
TRBV15,TRBJ2-3,-,ATSRDLGGKASQY
TRBV2,TRBJ2-1,-,ASSGPRQAYNEQF
TRBV6-2/TRBV6-3,TRBJ2-3,-,ASSSRTTAADTQY
TRBV4-2,TRBJ1-4,-,ASSPRGDTPNEKLF
TRBV12-3/TRBV12-4,TRBJ2-2,-,ASTPNTGELF
TRBV4-1,TRBJ2-7,-,ASSHSGPYEQY
TRBV27,TRBJ2-1,-,ASSSGTSGSNEQF
TRBV12-5,TRBJ2-5,-,ASGLQGFGETQY
TRBV4-2,TRBJ1-2,-,ASSQGTGGHGYT
TRBV11-3,TRBJ2-5,-,ASSRREGRAGTETQY
TRBV6-6,TRBJ2-2,-,ASTNVALAVTGELF
TRBV6-1,TRBJ2-7,-,ASSEQGGTSYEQY
TRBV5-1,TRBJ1-2,-,ASSPTDPFNYGYT
TRBV7-3,TRBJ1-5,-,ASSLTGGEDKH
TRBV4-1,TRBJ1-3,-,ASSQDRRQGSGNTIY
TRBV30,TRBJ2-2,-,AWSGPGGTGELF
TRBV27,TRBJ2-2,-,ASSSHRTGELF
TRBV5-1,TRBJ1-4,-,ASSSREGSPGEKLF
TRBV19,TRBJ2-2,-,VTRWTGNTGELF
TRBV4-2,TRBJ2-5,-,ASSLSGTGEETQY
TRBV6-5,TRBJ2-1,-,ASRKTGVNEQF
TRBV7-3,TRBJ2-2,once,ASSLGLAGNTGELF
TRBV2,TRBJ1-2,-,ASRRDGGPGYGYT
TRBV3-1/TRBV3-2,TRBJ1-2,-,ASSHRDRGVYGYT
TRBV6-4,TRBJ1-2,-,ASSPDRLNYGYT
TRBV7-6,TRBJ2-3,-,ASSLRDGLATSTDTQY
TRBV4-1,TRBJ1-6,-,ASSRGASEHNSPLH
TRBV14,TRBJ2-5,-,ASSPLAGGGETQY
TRBV5-1,TRBJ1-1,-,ASSVGQIMNTEAF
TRBV3-1/TRBV3-2,TRBJ2-3,-,ASSRTSGGTDTQY
TRBV28,TRBJ1-2,-,ASSFNGGASLGYT
TRBV30,TRBJ2-6,-,AWSGGSGANVLT
TRBV6-6,TRBJ2-5,-,ASSFRGQETQY
TRBV5-1,TRBJ1-3,-,ASSEPGFGNTIY
TRBV7-2,TRBJ1-2,-,ASSSGQNYGYT
TRBV7-3,TRBJ1-5,-,ASSEGPGADQPQH
TRBV11-2,TRBJ1-6,-,ASSLSLGTGGYNSPLH
TRBV5-4,TRBJ1-2,-,ASSPIGTRGYT
TRBV7-9,TRBJ1-6,-,ASSLRGRQNNSPLH
TRBV4-3,TRBJ2-7,-,ASSQIRDRRYEQY
TRBV3-1/TRBV3-2,TRBJ1-4,many,ASSQVRGREKLF
TRBV18,TRBJ1-6,few,ASSPDRYRALH
TRBV5-6,TRBJ1-2,-,ASSFERQGGGYT
TRBV9,TRBJ2-1,-,ASSGGGSSYNEQF
TRBV6-5,TRBJ2-2,few,ASSWGLAGGTGELF
TRBV4-1,TRBJ1-6,-,ASSQVDMGQSNSPLH
TRBV7-9,TRBJ2-1,-,ASQSGTSYNEQF